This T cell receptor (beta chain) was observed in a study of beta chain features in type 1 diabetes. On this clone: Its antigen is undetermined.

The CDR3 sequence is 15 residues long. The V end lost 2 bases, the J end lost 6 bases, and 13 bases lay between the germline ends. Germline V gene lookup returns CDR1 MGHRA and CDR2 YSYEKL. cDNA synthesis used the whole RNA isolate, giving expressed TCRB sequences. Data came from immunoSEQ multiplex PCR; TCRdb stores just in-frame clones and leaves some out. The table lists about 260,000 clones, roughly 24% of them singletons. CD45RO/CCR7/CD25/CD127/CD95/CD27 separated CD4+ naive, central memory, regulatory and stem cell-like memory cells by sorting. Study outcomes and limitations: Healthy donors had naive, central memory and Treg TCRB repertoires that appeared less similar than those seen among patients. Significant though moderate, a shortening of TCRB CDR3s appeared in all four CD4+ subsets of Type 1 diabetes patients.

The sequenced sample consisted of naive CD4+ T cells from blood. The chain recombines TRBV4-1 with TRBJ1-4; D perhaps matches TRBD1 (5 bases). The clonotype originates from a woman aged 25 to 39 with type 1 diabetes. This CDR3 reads CASSQMDIPDEKLFF. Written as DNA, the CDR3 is TGCGCCAGCAGCCAAATGGACATACCGGATGAAAAACTGTTTTTT.